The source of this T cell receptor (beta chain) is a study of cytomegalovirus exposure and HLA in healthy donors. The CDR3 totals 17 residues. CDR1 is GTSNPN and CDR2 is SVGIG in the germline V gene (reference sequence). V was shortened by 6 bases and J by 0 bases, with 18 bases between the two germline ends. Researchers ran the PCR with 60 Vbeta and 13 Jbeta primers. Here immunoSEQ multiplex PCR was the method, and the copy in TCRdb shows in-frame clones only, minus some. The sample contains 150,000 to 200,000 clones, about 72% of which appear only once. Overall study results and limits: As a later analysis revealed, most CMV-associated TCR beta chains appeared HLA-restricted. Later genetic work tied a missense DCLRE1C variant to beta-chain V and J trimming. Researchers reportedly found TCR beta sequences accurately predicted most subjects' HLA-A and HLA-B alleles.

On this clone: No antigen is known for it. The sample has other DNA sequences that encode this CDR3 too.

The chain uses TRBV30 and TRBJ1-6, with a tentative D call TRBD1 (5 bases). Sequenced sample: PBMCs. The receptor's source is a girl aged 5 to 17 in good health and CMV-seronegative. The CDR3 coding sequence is TGTGCCTGTAAAACAGGAGGGACCAGCTCCTATAATTCACCCCTCCACTTT. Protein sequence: CACKTGGTSSYNSPLHF. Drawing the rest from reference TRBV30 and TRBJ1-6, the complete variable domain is SQTIHQWPATLVQPVGSPLSLECTVEGTSNPNLYWYRQAAGRGLQLLFYSVGIGQISSEVPQNLSASRPQDRQFILSSKKLLLSDSGFYLCACKTGGTSSYNSPLHFGNGTRLTVT.